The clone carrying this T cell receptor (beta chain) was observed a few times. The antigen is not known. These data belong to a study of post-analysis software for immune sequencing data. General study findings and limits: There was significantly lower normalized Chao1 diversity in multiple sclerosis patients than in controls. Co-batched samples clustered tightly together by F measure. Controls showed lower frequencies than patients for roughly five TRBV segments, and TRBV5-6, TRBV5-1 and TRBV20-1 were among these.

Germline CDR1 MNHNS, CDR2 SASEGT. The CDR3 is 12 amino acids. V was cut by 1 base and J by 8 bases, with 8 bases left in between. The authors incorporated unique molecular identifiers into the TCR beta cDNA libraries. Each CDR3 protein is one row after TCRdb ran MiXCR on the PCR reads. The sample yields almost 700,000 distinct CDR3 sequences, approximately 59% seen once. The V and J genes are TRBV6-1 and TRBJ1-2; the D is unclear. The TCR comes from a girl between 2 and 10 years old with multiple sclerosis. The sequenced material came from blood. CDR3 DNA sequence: TGTGCCAGCAGTGAAGGGGGTTCGGGCTACACCTTC. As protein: CASSEGGSGYTF.